A single T cell receptor beta chain is shown here with its context. There are 11 residues in the CDR3. Germline loops: CDR1 SNHLY, CDR2 FYNNEI. Trimming cost V 7 bases and J 7 bases; bases outside gene matches: 3. The method was immunoSEQ multiplex PCR; TCRdb's version includes in-frame clones alone and lacks a portion of them. The sample holds under 95,000 clones, over 75% seen once. The data were taken from a study of blood T cell repertoires in COVID-19. Source material: peripheral blood. This receptor was identified in an elderly woman with acute or convalescent COVID-19. The chain has TRBV2 and TRBJ1-1; TRBD1 agrees at 7 bases. In nucleotides, the CDR3 is TGTGCCAGCATTCGACAGGGTGAAGCTTTCTTT. It codes for CASIRQGEAFF.